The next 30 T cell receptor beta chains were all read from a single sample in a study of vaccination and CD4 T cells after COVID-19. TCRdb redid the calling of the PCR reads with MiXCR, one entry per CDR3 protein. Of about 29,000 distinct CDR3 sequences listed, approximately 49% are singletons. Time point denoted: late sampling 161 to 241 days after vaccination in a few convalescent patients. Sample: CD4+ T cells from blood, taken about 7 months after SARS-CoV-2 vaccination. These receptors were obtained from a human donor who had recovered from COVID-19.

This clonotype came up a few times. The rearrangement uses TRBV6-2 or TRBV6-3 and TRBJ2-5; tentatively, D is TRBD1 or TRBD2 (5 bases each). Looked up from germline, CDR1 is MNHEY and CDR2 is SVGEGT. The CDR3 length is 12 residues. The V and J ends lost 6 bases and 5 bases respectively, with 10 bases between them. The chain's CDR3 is CASSGAYETQYF. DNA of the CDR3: TGTGCCAGCAGCGGGGCTTATGAGACCCAGTACTTC.

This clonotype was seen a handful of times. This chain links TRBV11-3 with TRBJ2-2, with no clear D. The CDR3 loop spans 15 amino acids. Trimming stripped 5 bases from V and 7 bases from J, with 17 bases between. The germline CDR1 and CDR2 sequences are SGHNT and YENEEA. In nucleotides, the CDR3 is TGTGCCAGCAGCAAAGCCCTAGGGTTGGGCGGGGAGCTGTTTTTT. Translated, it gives CASSKALGLGGELFF.

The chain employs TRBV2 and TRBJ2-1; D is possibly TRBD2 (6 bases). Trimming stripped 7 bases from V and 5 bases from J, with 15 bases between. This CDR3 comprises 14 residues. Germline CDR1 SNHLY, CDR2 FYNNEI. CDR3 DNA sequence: TGTGCCAGCATGTTGGAGGGGTTAAACAATGAGCAGTTCTTC. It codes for CASMLEGLNNEQFF.

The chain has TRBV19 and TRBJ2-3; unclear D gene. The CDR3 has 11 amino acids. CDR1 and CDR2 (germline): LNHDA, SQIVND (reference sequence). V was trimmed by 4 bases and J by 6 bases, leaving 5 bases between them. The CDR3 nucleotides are TGTGCCAGTAGTACCATGGATACGCAGTATTTT. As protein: CASSTMDTQYF.

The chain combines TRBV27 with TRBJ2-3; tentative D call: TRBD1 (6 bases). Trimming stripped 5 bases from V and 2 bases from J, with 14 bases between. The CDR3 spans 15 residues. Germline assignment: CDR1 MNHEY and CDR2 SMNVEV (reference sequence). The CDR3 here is CASSPRTVITDTQYF. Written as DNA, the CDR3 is TGTGCCAGCAGTCCCCGGACAGTTATCACAGATACGCAGTATTTT.

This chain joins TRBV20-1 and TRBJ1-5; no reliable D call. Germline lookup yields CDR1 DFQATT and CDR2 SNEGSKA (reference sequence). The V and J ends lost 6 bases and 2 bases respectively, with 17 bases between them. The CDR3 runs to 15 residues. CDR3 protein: CSAHLPDTRNQPQHF. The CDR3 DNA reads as TGCAGTGCCCATTTACCAGACACCCGCAATCAGCCCCAGCATTTT.

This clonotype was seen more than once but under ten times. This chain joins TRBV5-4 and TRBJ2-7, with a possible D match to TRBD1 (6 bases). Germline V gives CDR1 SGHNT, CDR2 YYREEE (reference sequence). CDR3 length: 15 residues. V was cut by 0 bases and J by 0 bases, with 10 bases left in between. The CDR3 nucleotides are TGTGCCAGCAGCTTGGGACAGGATAGCTCCTACGAGCAGTACTTC. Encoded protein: CASSLGQDSSYEQYF.

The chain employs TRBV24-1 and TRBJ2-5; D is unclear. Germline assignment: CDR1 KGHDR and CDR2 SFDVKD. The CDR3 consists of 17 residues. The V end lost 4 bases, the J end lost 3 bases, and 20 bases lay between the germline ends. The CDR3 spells CATSDPGFGPRKETQYF. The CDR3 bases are TGTGCCACCAGTGACCCTGGGTTCGGCCCTCGAAAAGAGACCCAGTACTTC.

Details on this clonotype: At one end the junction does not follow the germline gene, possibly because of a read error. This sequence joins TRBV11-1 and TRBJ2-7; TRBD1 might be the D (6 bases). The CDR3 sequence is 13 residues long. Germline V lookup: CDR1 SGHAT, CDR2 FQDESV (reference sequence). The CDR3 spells CASSLLPDSEQYF. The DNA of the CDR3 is TGCGCCAGCAGCCTACTCCCGGACAGCGAGCAGTACTTC.

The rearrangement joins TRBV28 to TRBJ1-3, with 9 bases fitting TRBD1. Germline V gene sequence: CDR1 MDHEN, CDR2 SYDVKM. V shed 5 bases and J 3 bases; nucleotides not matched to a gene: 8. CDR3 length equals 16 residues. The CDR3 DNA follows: TGTGCCAGCAGTCGGGGGACAGGGCGGTTTGGAAACACCATATATTTT. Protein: CASSRGTGRFGNTIYF.

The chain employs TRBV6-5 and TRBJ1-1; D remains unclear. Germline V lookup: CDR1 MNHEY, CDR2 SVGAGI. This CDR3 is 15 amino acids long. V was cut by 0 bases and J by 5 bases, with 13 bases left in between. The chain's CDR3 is CASSYSSSTRTEAFF. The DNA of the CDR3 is TGTGCCAGCAGTTACTCCTCATCGACGCGGACTGAAGCTTTCTTT.

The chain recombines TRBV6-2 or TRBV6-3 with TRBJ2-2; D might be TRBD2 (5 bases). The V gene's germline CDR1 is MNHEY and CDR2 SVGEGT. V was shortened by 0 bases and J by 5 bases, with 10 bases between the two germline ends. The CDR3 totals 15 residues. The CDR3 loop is CASSYSGVGTGELFF. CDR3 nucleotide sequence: TGTGCCAGCAGTTACTCGGGAGTAGGGACCGGGGAGCTGTTTTTT.

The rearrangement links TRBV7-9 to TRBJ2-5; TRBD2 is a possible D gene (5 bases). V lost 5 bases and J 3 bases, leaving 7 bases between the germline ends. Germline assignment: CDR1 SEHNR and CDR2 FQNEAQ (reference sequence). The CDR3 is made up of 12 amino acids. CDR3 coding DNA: TGTGCCAGCAGCGAGACTAAAGAGACCCAGTACTTC. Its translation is CASSETKETQYF.

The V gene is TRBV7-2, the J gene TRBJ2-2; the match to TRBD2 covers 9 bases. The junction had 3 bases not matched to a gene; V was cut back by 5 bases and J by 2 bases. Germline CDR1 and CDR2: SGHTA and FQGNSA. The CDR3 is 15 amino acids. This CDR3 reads CASSPTSGNTGELFF. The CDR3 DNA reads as TGTGCCAGCAGCCCGACTAGCGGCAACACCGGGGAGCTGTTTTTT.

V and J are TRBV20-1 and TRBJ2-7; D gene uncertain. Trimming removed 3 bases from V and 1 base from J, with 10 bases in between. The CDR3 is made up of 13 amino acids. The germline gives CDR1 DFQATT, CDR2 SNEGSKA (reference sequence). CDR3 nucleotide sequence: TGCAGTGCTAGGAGTCAGCAGTCCTACGAGCAGTACTTC. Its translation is CSARSQQSYEQYF.

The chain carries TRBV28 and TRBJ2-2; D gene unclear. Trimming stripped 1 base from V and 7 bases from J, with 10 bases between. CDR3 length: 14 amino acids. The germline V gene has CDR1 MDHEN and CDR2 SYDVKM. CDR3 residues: CASSLSGWGGELFF. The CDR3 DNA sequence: TGTGCCAGCAGTTTATCTGGGTGGGGCGGGGAGCTGTTTTTT. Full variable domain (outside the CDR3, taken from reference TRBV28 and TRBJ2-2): DVKVTQSSRYLVKRTGEKVFLECVQDMDHENMFWYRQDPGLGLRLIYFSYDVKMKEKGDIPEGYSVSREKKERFSLILESASTNQTSMYLCASSLSGWGGELFFGEGSRLTVL.

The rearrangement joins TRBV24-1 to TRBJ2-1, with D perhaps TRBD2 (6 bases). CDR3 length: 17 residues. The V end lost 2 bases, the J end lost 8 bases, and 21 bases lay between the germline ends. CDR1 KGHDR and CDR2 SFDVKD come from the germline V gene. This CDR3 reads CATSDSSGLPTIHEQFF. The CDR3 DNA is TGTGCCACCAGTGATTCTTCGGGACTCCCAACAATCCATGAGCAGTTCTTC.

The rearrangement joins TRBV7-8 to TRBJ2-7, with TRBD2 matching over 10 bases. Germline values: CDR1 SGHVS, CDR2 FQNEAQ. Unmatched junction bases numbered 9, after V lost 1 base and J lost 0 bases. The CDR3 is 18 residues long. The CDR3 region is CASSLGRTSGEYSYEQYF. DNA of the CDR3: TGTGCCAGCAGCTTAGGCCGGACTAGCGGAGAATACTCCTACGAGCAGTACTTC. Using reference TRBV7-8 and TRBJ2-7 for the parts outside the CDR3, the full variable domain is GAGVSQSPRYKVAKRGQDVALRCDPISGHVSLFWYQQALGQGPEFLTYFQNEAQLDKSGLPSDRFFAERPEGSVSTLKIQRTQQEDSAVYLCASSLGRTSGEYSYEQYFGPGTRLTVT.

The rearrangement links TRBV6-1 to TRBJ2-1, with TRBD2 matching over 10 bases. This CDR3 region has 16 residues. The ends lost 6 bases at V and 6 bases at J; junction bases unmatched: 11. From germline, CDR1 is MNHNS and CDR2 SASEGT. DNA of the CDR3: TGTGCCAGCAGCAAACCCGGGACTAGCGACGTCAATGAGCAGTTCTTC. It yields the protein CASSKPGTSDVNEQFF.

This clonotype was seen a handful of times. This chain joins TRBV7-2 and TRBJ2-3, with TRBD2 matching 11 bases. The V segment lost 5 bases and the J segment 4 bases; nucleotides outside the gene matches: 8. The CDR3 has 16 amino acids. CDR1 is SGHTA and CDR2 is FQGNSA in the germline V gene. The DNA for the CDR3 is TGTGCCAGCAGCCCGAGACTAGCGGGGCAGGCAGATACGCAGTATTTT. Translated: CASSPRLAGQADTQYF. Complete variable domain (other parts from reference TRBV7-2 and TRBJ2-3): GAGVSQSPSNKVTEKGKDVELRCDPISGHTALYWYRQSLGQGLEFLIYFQGNSAPDKSGLPSDRFSAERTGGSVSTLTIQRTQQEDSAVYLCASSPRLAGQADTQYFGPGTRLTVL.

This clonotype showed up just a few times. CDR3 loop: CASSLGRNSYNEQFF. The DNA for the CDR3 is TGTGCCAGCAGCTTAGGACGGAACTCCTACAATGAGCAGTTCTTC. The chain couples TRBV7-2 to TRBJ2-1; D call uncertain. The CDR3 length is 15 residues. In germline, CDR1 is SGHTA, CDR2 FQGNSA. V lost 1 base to trimming and J lost 0 bases, with 7 bases between them.

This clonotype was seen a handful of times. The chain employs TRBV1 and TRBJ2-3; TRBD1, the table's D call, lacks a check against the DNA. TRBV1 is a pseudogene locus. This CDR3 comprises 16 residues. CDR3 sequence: CTSSQEVRDHTDTQYF. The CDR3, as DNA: TGCACCAGCAGCCAAGAAGTAAGGGACCACACAGATACGCAGTATTTT.

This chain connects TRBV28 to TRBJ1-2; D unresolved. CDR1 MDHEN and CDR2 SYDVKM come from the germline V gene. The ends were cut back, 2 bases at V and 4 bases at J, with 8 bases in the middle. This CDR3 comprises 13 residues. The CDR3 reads CASSLRTSYGYTF. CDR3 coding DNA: TGTGCCAGCAGTTTAAGGACCTCCTATGGCTACACCTTC.

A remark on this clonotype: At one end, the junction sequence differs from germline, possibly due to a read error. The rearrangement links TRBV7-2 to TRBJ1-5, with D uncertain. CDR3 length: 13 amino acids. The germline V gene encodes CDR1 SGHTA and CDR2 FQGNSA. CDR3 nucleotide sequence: TGTGCCAGCACCTTAAGCCCAAGCCAGCCCCAGCATTTT. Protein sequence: CASTLSPSQPQHF.

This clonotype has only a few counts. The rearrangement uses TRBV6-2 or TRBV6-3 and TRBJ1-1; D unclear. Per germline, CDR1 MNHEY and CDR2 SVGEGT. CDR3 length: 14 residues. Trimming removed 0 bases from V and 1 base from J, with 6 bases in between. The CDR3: CASSYSEGNTEAFF. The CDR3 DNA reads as TGTGCCAGCAGTTACTCTGAAGGGAACACTGAAGCTTTCTTT.

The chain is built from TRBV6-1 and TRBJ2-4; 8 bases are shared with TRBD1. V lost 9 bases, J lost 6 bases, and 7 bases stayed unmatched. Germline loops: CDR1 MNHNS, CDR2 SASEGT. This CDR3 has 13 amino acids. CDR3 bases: TGTGCCAGTAGGACAGGGAGAGTAAACATTCAGTACTTC. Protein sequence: CASRTGRVNIQYF.

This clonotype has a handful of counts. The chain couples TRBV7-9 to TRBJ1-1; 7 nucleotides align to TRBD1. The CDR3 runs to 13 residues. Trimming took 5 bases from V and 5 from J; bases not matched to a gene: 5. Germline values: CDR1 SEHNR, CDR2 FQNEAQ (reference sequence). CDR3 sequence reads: CASSPTGETEAFF. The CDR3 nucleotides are TGTGCCAGCAGCCCAACAGGGGAGACTGAAGCTTTCTTT.

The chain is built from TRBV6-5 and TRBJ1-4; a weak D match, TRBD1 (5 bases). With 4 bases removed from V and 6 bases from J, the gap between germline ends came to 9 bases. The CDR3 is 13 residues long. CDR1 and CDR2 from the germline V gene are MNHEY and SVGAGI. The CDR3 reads CASSWGRYEKLFF. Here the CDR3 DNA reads TGTGCCAGCAGTTGGGGCCGGTATGAAAAACTGTTTTTT.

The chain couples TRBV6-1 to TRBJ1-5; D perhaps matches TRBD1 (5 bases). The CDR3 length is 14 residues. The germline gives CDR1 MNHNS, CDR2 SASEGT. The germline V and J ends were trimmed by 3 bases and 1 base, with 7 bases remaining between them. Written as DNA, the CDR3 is TGTGCCAGCAGTGACTGGGGGAGCAATCAGCCCCAGCATTTT. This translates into CASSDWGSNQPQHF.

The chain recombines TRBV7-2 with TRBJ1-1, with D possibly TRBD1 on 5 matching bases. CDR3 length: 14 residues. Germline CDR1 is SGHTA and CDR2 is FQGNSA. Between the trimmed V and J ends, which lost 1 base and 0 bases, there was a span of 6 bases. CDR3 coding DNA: TGTGCCAGCAGCTTAGGGGGACTGAACACTGAAGCTTTCTTT. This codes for CASSLGGLNTEAFF.